Listed below are T cell receptor beta chains from one sample, sequenced in a study of PD-1 blockade in classical Hodgkin lymphoma. Profiled with immunoSEQ multiplex PCR; TCRdb holds only in-frame clones, not every one. The data show about 39,000 clones, over 70% seen once. Here the sequenced sample was peripheral blood mononuclear cells (PBMCs), taken before the fourth cycle of nivolumab. These receptors came from a human donor with classical Hodgkin lymphoma. CDR3s include the opening cysteine and the closing phenylalanine or tryptophan.

cdr3_aa: CASNKPNRGGEQYF; v_call: TRBV7-2; j_call: TRBJ2-7
cdr3_aa: CASSEKTTGDFYGYTF; v_call: TRBV2; j_call: TRBJ1-2
cdr3_aa: CASSFGTGLNQPQHF; v_call: TRBV19; j_call: TRBJ1-5
cdr3_aa: CASSLYRHTDTQYF; v_call: TRBV5-1; j_call: TRBJ2-3
cdr3_aa: CASSSYAQAGNEQFF; v_call: TRBV7-3; j_call: TRBJ2-1
cdr3_aa: CATSRAAQRYNEQFF; v_call: TRBV15; j_call: TRBJ2-1
cdr3_aa: CASSLGGFRGEKLFF; v_call: TRBV5-1; j_call: TRBJ1-4
cdr3_aa: CASSQRSEAFF; v_call: TRBV4-2; j_call: TRBJ1-1
cdr3_aa: CASSPSGGGGSYNEQFF; v_call: TRBV12-5; j_call: TRBJ2-1
cdr3_aa: CASTRIQETQYF; v_call: TRBV2; j_call: TRBJ2-5
cdr3_aa: CSVIGGYEQYF; v_call: TRBV29-1; j_call: TRBJ2-7
cdr3_aa: CASSWEGQGGPYNSPLHF; v_call: TRBV2; j_call: TRBJ1-6
cdr3_aa: CASEGVGSYEQYF; v_call: TRBV2; j_call: TRBJ2-7
cdr3_aa: CASSEQQGRETQYF; v_call: TRBV10-1; j_call: TRBJ2-5
cdr3_aa: CASIARTGELFF; v_call: TRBV19; j_call: TRBJ2-2
cdr3_aa: CASSIGGGTGELFF; v_call: TRBV19; j_call: TRBJ2-2
cdr3_aa: CASSPIRGGPQETQYF; v_call: TRBV9; j_call: TRBJ2-5
cdr3_aa: CASSPFAGTGSDTQYF; v_call: TRBV18; j_call: TRBJ2-3
cdr3_aa: CAITTQDMSGYTF; v_call: TRBV10-3; j_call: TRBJ1-2
cdr3_aa: CASSLTGANTEAFF; v_call: TRBV19; j_call: TRBJ1-1
cdr3_aa: CAWIGDGDTEAFF; v_call: TRBV30; j_call: TRBJ1-1
cdr3_aa: CASSSQGNNQPQHF; v_call: TRBV2; j_call: TRBJ1-5